A selection of T cell receptor beta chains follows, all from one sample in a study of cytomegalovirus exposure and HLA in healthy donors. The repertoire was sequenced with immunoSEQ multiplex PCR; TCRdb's copy has only in-frame clones and lacks some. The sample shows some 130,000 clones, about 71% of them seen only once. Source material: PBMCs. The receptors here all came from a woman aged 60-75 years in good health and CMV-seropositive. The CDR3 runs from the conserved cysteine through the conserved F or W. A D gene is named only where the DNA matches it firmly. Rows may omit the clone size; those that give it use once, few, many or a size class.

CDR3nt: TGTGCCAGCAGTTCCCTTCTAGCGGGAGGGAGTGAGCAGTTCTTC
CDR3aa: CASSSLLAGGSEQFF
abundance: .
v_gene: TRBV6-5
j_gene: TRBJ2-1
d_gene: TRBD2

CDR3nt: TGTGGGCAAGCGGAGGGAGTACCCTACGAGCAGTACTTC
CDR3aa: CGQAEGVPYEQYF
abundance: .
v_gene: TRBV6-1
j_gene: TRBJ2-7
d_gene: .

CDR3nt: TGCGCCAGCAGCCCCGAGGGAGGCACTGAAGCTTTCTTT
CDR3aa: CASSPEGGTEAFF
abundance: few
v_gene: TRBV4-1
j_gene: TRBJ1-1
d_gene: .

CDR3nt: TGTGCCAGCAGTTCGTGGGCTCATCCGGCGGATACGCAGTATTTT
CDR3aa: CASSSWAHPADTQYF
abundance: .
v_gene: TRBV2
j_gene: TRBJ2-3
d_gene: .

CDR3nt: TGTGCCAGCAGCCGGGACAGGGTGGGACAGCCCCAGCATTTT
CDR3aa: CASSRDRVGQPQHF
abundance: .
v_gene: TRBV16
j_gene: TRBJ1-5
d_gene: TRBD1

CDR3nt: TGTGCCAGCAGGGTAGCGGGAGCCTACAATGAGCAGTTCTTC
CDR3aa: CASRVAGAYNEQFF
abundance: few
v_gene: TRBV6-1
j_gene: TRBJ2-1
d_gene: TRBD2

CDR3nt: TGTGCCAGTAGTCCCGGGACAGGGAGGTATCAGCCCCAGCATTTT
CDR3aa: CASSPGTGRYQPQHF
abundance: .
v_gene: TRBV19
j_gene: TRBJ1-5
d_gene: TRBD1

CDR3nt: TGCGCCAGCAGCTTGGAGTCGCCCACTAAAGAGACCCAGTACTTC
CDR3aa: CASSLESPTKETQYF
abundance: .
v_gene: TRBV5-1
j_gene: TRBJ2-5
d_gene: .

CDR3nt: TGTGCCACCTCGACAGGGGTCGGAAACACCATATATTTT
CDR3aa: CATSTGVGNTIYF
abundance: .
v_gene: TRBV19
j_gene: TRBJ1-3
d_gene: TRBD1

CDR3nt: TGTGCCAGCAGCTTGACAGGGCCGGAGTACTTC
CDR3aa: CASSLTGPEYF
abundance: few
v_gene: TRBV5-5
j_gene: TRBJ2-5
d_gene: .

CDR3nt: TGTGCCAGCAGTCCGAGGGGGAGCGTATTACGGGGCTACACCTTC
CDR3aa: CASSPRGSVLRGYTF
abundance: .
v_gene: TRBV28
j_gene: TRBJ1-2
d_gene: .

CDR3nt: TGTGCCAGCAGCTTAGCGCCGGGAGGGGAGCAGTACTTC
CDR3aa: CASSLAPGGEQYF
abundance: .
v_gene: TRBV7-9
j_gene: TRBJ2-7
d_gene: TRBD2

CDR3nt: TGCGCCAGCAGCTTGGGAGGCCACACAGATACGCAGTATTTT
CDR3aa: CASSLGGHTDTQYF
abundance: .
v_gene: TRBV5-1
j_gene: TRBJ2-3
d_gene: .

CDR3nt: TGTGCCAGTACGACAGGGGGCGCAAAGTTCTTC
CDR3aa: CASTTGGAKFF
abundance: .
v_gene: TRBV19
j_gene: TRBJ2-1
d_gene: TRBD1

CDR3nt: TGTGCCAGCAGTGAATCAGGTACCGGGGAGCTGTTTTTT
CDR3aa: CASSESGTGELFF
abundance: .
v_gene: TRBV6-1
j_gene: TRBJ2-2
d_gene: .

CDR3nt: TGTGCCAGCAGTGAGGCCATTAGCAATCAGCCCCAGCATTTT
CDR3aa: CASSEAISNQPQHF
abundance: once
v_gene: TRBV6-1
j_gene: TRBJ1-5
d_gene: .

CDR3nt: TGTGCCAGTAGTATGGCGGGGAGCTCCTACAATGAGCAGTTCTTC
CDR3aa: CASSMAGSSYNEQFF
abundance: .
v_gene: TRBV19
j_gene: TRBJ2-1
d_gene: .

CDR3nt: TGTGCCAGCAGTTACATAACAACCCCGGGGGATAATGAAAAACTGTTTTTT
CDR3aa: CASSYITTPGDNEKLFF
abundance: .
v_gene: TRBV28
j_gene: TRBJ1-4
d_gene: .

CDR3nt: TGTGCCAGCAGTTTGAGGGTGAACACCGGGGAGCTGTTTTTT
CDR3aa: CASSLRVNTGELFF
abundance: .
v_gene: TRBV27
j_gene: TRBJ2-2
d_gene: .

CDR3nt: TGTGCCAGCAGCCGGGGCGGGGATGAGCAGTTCTTC
CDR3aa: CASSRGGDEQFF
abundance: few
v_gene: TRBV6-5
j_gene: TRBJ2-1
d_gene: .

CDR3nt: TGTGCCAGCAGTTTATATTCGACAGCAACTAACACTGAAGCTTTCTTT
CDR3aa: CASSLYSTATNTEAFF
abundance: few
v_gene: TRBV27
j_gene: TRBJ1-1
d_gene: .

CDR3nt: TGTGCCAGCAGGGGGGGGGCAGGCTATGGCTACACCTTC
CDR3aa: CASRGGAGYGYTF
abundance: .
v_gene: TRBV2
j_gene: TRBJ1-2
d_gene: .

CDR3nt: TGCAGCGTTGAGTCGACAGGAACCCCCTACGAGCAGTACTTC
CDR3aa: CSVESTGTPYEQYF
abundance: few
v_gene: TRBV29-1
j_gene: TRBJ2-7
d_gene: .

CDR3nt: TGTGCCAGCAGCTCAACGAGCCCCTCCTACGAGCAGTACTTC
CDR3aa: CASSSTSPSYEQYF
abundance: .
v_gene: TRBV7-2
j_gene: TRBJ2-7
d_gene: .

CDR3nt: TGTGCCAGCACGGGCAGGGGCCAAGGCGAGCAGTACTTC
CDR3aa: CASTGRGQGEQYF
abundance: once
v_gene: TRBV2
j_gene: TRBJ2-7
d_gene: .

CDR3nt: TGTGCCAGCACGAATACCGGAGGATCCGGGGAGCTGTTTTTT
CDR3aa: CASTNTGGSGELFF
abundance: .
v_gene: TRBV7-3
j_gene: TRBJ2-2
d_gene: .

CDR3nt: TGCGCCAGCACCTACTCCGCGGCGAACGAGCAGTACTTC
CDR3aa: CASTYSAANEQYF
abundance: .
v_gene: TRBV5-1
j_gene: TRBJ2-7
d_gene: .

CDR3nt: TGTGCCAGCAGTGAACGGACTCTAGGAGAGCAGTACTTC
CDR3aa: CASSERTLGEQYF
abundance: .
v_gene: TRBV6-5
j_gene: TRBJ2-7
d_gene: .

CDR3nt: TGTGCCAGCAGCGCCCAGGAGGAGGGGGAGACCCAGTACTTC
CDR3aa: CASSAQEEGETQYF
abundance: few
v_gene: TRBV7-6
j_gene: TRBJ2-5
d_gene: .

CDR3nt: TGCGCCAGCAGCTTATCCGGGACTAGGTCCTACGAGCAGTACTTC
CDR3aa: CASSLSGTRSYEQYF
abundance: .
v_gene: TRBV5-1
j_gene: TRBJ2-7
d_gene: TRBD2

CDR3nt: TGTGCCAGCAGCTCGGACAGGACAATGAACACTGAAGCTTTCTTT
CDR3aa: CASSSDRTMNTEAFF
abundance: .
v_gene: TRBV27
j_gene: TRBJ1-1
d_gene: TRBD1

CDR3nt: TGTGCCAGCTCACCTAGGGGGCCCCAAGAGACCCAGTACTTC
CDR3aa: CASSPRGPQETQYF
abundance: .
v_gene: TRBV18
j_gene: TRBJ2-5
d_gene: TRBD1

CDR3nt: TGTGCCAGCAGCCGAAGACTGAACTCCTACAATGAGCAGTTCTTC
CDR3aa: CASSRRLNSYNEQFF
abundance: .
v_gene: TRBV7-2
j_gene: TRBJ2-1
d_gene: .

CDR3nt: TGTGCCAGCTCCATTCTAGAGGTTCGGGAGACCCAGTACTTC
CDR3aa: CASSILEVRETQYF
abundance: once
v_gene: TRBV2
j_gene: TRBJ2-5
d_gene: .